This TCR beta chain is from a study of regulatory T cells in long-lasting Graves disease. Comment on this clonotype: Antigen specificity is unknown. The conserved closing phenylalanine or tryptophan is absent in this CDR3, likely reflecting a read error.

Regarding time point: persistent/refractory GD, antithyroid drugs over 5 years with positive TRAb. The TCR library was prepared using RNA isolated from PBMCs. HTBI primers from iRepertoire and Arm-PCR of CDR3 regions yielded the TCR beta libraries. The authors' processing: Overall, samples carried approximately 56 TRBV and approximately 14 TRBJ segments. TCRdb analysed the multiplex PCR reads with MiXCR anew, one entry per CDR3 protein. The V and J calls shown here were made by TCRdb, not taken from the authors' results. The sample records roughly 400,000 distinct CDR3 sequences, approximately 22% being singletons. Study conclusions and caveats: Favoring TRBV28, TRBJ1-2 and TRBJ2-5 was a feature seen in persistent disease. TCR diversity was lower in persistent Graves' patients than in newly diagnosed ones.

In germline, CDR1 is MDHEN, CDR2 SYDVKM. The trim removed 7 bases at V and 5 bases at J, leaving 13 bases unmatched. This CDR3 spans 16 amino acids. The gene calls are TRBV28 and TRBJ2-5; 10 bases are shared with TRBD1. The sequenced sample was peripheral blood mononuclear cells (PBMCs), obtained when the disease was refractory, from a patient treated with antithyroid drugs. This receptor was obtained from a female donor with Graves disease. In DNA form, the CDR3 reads TGTGCCAGCACCTCCGGGGACAGGGGAGTTTTGGAGACCCAGTACCTC. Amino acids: CASTSGDRGVLETQYL.